This T cell receptor beta chain was captured in a study of shared clonotypes between healthy human individuals. Findings and caveats of the study: Among non-shared clonotypes, generation probabilities were lower than among those shared by all four donors. The study found about 5% of naive CD4 clonotypes shared across four donors. It was anticipated that sequencing depth would influence how many clonotypes donors shared.

This clone was found once. The antigen is not known. TCRdb keeps only in-frame clones here, not all; method: immunoSEQ multiplex PCR. The sample records roughly 2,500,000 clones, more than 85% being singletons. This CDR3 comprises 16 residues. Germline loops: CDR1 SGHNT, CDR2 YYREEE (reference sequence). After removal of 0 bases from V and 6 bases from J, the junction contained 8 bases not matched to a gene. Sequencing was performed on naive CD4+ T cells from PBMCs. Subset here: CD45RA+ positively selected. This sequence was found in a man aged 18 to 35 in good health. Some clones in this sample may be carry-over from other donors' samples. The chain couples TRBV5-4 to TRBJ2-2; TRBD2 matches at 7 bases. The CDR3 DNA sequence: TGTGCCAGCAGCTTGGAGGGCGGGAGTATCGCCGGGGAGCTGTTTTTT. It encodes CASSLEGGSIAGELFF.